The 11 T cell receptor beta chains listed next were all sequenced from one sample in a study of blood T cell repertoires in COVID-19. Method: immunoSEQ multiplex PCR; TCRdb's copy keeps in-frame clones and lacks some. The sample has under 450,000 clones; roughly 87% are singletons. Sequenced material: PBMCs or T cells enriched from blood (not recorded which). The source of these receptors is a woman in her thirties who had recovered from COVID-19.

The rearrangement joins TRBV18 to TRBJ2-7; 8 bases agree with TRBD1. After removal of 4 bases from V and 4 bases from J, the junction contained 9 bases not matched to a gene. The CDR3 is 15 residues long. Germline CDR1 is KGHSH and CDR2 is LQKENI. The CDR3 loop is CASSLGTGDYYEQYF. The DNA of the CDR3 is TGTGCCAGCTCACTAGGGACAGGAGATTATTACGAGCAGTACTTC. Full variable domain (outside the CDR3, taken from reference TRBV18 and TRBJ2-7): NAGVMQNPRHLVRRRGQEARLRCSPMKGHSHVYWYRQLPEEGLKFMVYLQKENIIDESGMPKERFSAEFPKEGPSILRIQQVVRGDSAAYFCASSLGTGDYYEQYFGPGTRLTVT.

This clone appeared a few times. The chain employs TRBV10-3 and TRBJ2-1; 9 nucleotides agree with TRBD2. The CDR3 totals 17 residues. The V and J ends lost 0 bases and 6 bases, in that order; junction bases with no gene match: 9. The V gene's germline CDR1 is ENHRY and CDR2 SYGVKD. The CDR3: CAISESAASGDRNEQFF. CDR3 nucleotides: TGTGCCATCAGTGAGTCGGCGGCTAGCGGGGACCGCAATGAGCAGTTCTTC.

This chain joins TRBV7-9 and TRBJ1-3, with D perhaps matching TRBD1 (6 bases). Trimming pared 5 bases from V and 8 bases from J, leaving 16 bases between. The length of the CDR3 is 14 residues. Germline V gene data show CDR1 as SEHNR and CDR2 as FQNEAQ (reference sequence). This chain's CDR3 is CASSQVQGLHTIYF. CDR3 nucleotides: TGTGCCAGCAGCCAAGTCCAGGGGCTGCACACCATATATTTT.

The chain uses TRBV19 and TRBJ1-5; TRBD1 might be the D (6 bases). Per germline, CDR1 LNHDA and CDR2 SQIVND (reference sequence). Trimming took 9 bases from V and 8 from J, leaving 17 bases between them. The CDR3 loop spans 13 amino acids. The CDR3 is CASGLQGFEPQHF. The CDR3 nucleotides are TGTGCCAGCGGTTTACAGGGCTTTGAGCCCCAGCATTTT.

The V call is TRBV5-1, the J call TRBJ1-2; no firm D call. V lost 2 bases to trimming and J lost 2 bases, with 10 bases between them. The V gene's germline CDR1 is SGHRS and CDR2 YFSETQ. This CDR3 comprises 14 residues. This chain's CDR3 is CASSLPGSNYGYTF. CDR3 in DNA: TGCGCCAGCAGCTTACCCGGTTCCAACTATGGCTACACCTTC.

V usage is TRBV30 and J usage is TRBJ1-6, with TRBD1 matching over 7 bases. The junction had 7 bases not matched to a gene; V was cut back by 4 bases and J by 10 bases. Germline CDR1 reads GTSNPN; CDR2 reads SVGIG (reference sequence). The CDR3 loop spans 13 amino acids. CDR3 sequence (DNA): TGTGCCTGGAATTGGCAGGGGGTCTCACCCCTCCACTTT. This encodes CAWNWQGVSPLHF.

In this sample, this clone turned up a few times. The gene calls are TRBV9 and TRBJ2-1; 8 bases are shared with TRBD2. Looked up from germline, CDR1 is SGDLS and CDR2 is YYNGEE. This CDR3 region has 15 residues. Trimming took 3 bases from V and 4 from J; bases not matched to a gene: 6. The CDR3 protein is CASSGAQRGYNEQFF. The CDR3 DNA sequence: TGTGCCAGCAGCGGCGCCCAGCGGGGGTACAATGAGCAGTTCTTC. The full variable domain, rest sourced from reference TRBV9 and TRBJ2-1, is DSGVTQTPKHLITATGQRVTLRCSPRSGDLSVYWYQQSLDQGLQFLIQYYNGEERAKGNILERFSAQQFPDLHSELNLSSLELGDSALYFCASSGAQRGYNEQFFGPGTRLTVL.

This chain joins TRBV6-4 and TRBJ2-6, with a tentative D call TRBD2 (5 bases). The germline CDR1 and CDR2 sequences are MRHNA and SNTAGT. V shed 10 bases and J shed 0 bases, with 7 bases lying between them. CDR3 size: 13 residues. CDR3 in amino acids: CATRGSGANVLTF. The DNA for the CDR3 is TGTGCCACCCGGGGCTCTGGGGCCAACGTCCTGACTTTC.

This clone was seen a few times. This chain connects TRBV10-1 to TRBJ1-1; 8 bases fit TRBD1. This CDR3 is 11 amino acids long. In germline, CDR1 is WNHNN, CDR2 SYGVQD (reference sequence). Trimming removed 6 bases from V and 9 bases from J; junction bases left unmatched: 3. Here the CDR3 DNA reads TGCGCCAGCAGGGACAGGGAGCAAGCTTTCTTT. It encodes CASRDREQAFF.

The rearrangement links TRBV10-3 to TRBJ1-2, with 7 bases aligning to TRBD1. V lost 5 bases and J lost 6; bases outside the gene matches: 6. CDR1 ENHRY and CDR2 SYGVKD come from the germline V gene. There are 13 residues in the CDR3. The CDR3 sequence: CAISLDRENGYTF. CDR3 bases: TGTGCCATCAGTCTAGACAGGGAAAATGGCTACACCTTC.

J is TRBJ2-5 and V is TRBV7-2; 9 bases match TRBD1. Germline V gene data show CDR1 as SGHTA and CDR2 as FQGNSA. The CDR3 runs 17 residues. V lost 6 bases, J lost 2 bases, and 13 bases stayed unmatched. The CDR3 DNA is TGTGCCAGCAGACAGGACAGGGGCGGACTTGGTCAAGAGACCCAGTACTTC. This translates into CASRQDRGGLGQETQYF.